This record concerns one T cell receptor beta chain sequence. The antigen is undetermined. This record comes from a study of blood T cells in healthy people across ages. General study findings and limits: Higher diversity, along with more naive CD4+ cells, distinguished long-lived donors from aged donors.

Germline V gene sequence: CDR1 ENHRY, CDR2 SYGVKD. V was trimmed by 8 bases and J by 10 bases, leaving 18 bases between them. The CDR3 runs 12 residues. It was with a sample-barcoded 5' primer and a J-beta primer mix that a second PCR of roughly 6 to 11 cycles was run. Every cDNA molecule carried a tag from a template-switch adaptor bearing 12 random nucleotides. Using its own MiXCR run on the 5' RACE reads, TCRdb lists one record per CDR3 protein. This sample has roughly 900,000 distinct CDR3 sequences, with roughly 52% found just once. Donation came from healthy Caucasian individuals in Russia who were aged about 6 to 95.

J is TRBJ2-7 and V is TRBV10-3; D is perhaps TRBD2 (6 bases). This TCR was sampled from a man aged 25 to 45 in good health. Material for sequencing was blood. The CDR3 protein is CAIGDSSDTQYF. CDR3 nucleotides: TGTGCCATCGGGGACTCAAGCGACACCCAGTACTTC.